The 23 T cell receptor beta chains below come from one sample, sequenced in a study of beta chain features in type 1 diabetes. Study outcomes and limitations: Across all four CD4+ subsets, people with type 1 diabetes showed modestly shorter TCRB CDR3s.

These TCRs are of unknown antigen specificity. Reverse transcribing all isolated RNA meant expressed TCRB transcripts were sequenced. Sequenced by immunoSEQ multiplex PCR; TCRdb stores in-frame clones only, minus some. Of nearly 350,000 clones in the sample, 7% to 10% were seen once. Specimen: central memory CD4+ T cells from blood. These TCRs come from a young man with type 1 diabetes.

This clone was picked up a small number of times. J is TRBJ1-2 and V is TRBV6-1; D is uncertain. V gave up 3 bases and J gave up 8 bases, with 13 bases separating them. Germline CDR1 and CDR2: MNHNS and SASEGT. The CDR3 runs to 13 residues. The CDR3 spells CASSDQQLGGYTF. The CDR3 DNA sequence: TGTGCCAGCAGTGACCAACAGTTGGGCGGCTACACCTTC.

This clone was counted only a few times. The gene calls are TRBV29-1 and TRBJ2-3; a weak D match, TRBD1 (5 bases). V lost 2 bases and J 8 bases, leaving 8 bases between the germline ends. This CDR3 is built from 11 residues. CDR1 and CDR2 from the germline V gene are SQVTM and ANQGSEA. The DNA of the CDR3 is TGCAGCGTTGAACAGGGTACTACGCAGTATTTT. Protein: CSVEQGTTQYF.

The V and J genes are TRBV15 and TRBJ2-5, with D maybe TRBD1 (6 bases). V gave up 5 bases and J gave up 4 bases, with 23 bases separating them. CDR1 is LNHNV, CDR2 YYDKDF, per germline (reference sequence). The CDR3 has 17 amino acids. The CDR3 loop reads CATSVKQGRKVAETQYF. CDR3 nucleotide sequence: TGTGCCACCAGCGTAAAACAGGGTCGAAAGGTAGCAGAGACCCAGTACTTC. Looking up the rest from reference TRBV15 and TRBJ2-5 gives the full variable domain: DAMVIQNPRYQVTQFGKPVTLSCSQTLNHNVMYWYQQKSSQAPKLLFHYYDKDFNNEADTPDNFQSRRPNTSFCFLDIRSPGLGDTAMYLCATSVKQGRKVAETQYFGPGTRLLVL.

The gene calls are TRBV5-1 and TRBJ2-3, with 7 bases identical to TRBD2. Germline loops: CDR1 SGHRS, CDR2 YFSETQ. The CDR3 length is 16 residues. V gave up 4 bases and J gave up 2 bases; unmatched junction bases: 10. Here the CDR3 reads CASSPLAGLLTDTQYF. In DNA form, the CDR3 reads TGCGCCAGCAGCCCACTGGCGGGACTACTCACAGATACGCAGTATTTT.

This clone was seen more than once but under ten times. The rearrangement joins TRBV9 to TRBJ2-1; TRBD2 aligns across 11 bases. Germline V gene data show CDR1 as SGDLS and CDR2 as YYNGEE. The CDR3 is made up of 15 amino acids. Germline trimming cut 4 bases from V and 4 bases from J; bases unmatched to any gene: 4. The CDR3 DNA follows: TGTGCCAGCAGCATTCGGACTAGCGGGTACAATGAGCAGTTCTTC. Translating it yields CASSIRTSGYNEQFF.

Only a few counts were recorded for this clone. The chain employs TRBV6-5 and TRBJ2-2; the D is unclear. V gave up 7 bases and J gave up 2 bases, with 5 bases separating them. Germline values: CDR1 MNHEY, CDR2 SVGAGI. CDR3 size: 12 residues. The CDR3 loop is CASTLNTGELFF. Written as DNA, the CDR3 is TGTGCCAGCACTTTAAACACCGGGGAGCTGTTTTTT.

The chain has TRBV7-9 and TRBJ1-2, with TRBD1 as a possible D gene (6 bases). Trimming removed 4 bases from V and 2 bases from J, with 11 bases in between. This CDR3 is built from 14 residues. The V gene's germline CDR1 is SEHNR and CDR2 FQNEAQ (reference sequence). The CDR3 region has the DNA TGTGCCAGCAGCTCAGGGGTCGGGAACTATGGCTACACCTTC. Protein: CASSSGVGNYGYTF.

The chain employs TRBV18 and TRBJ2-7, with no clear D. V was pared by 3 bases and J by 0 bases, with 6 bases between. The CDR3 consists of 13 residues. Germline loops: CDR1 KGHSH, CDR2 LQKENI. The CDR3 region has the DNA TGTGCCAGCTCACCCCAAAGCTCCTACGAGCAGTACTTC. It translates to CASSPQSSYEQYF.

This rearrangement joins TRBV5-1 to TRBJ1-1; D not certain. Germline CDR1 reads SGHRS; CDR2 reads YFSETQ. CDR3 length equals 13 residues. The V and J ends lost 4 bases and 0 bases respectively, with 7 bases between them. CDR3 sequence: CASSRVMNTEAFF. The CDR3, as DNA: TGCGCCAGCAGCAGGGTCATGAACACTGAAGCTTTCTTT.

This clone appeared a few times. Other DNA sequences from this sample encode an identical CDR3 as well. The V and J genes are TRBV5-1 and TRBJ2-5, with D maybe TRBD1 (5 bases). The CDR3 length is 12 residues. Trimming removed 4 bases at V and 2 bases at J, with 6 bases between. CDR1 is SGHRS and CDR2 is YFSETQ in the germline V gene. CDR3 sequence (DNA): TGCGCCAGCAGCAGGGGTCAAGAGACCCAGTACTTC. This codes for CASSRGQETQYF.

This CDR3 is CASSPPGRGHEKLFF. CDR3 in DNA: TGTGCCAGCTCACCCCCTGGGAGGGGGCATGAAAAACTGTTTTTT. The chain has TRBV18 and TRBJ1-4; TRBD1 agrees at 7 bases. Germline V gene data show CDR1 as KGHSH and CDR2 as LQKENI. V lost 3 bases and J lost 6; bases outside the gene matches: 7. The CDR3 length is 15 residues.

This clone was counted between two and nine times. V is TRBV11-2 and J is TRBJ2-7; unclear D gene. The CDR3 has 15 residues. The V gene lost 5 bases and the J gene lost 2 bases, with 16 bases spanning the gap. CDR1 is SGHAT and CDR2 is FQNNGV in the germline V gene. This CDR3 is CASSPLTRRTYEQYF. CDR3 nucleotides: TGTGCCAGCAGCCCGTTAACCCGACGTACCTACGAGCAGTACTTC.

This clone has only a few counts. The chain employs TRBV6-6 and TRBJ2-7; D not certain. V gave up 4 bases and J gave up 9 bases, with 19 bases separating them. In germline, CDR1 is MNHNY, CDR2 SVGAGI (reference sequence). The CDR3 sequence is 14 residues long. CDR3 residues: CASSSSSRPVGQYF. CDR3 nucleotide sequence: TGTGCCAGCAGTTCCTCAAGCCGGCCTGTAGGGCAGTACTTC.

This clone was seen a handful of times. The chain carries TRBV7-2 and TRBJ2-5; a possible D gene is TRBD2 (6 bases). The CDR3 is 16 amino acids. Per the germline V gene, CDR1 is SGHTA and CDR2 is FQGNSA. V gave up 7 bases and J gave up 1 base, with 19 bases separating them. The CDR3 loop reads CASKGYGGFTQETQYF. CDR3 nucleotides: TGTGCCAGCAAAGGGTATGGAGGGTTTACCCAAGAGACCCAGTACTTC.

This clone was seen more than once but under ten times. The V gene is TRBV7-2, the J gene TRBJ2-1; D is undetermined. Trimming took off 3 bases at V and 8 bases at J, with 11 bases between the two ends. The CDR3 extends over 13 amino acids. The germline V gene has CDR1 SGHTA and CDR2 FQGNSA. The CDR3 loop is CASSLATAHEQFF. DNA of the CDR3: TGTGCCAGCAGCTTGGCCACCGCCCATGAGCAGTTCTTC.

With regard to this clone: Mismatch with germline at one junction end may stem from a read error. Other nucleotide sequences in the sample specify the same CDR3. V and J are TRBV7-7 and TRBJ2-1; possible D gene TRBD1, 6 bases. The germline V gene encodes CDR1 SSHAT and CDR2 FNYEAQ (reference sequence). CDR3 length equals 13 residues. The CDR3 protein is CASSPDRYNEQFF. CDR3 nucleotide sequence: TGTGCTAGCAGCCCGGACAGATACAATGAGCAGTTCTTC.

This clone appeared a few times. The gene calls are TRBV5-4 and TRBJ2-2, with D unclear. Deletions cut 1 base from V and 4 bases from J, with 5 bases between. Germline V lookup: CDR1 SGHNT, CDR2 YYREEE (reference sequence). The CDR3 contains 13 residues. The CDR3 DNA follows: TGTGCCAGCAGCTTGCCGGGCACCGGGGAGCTGTTTTTT. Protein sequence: CASSLPGTGELFF.

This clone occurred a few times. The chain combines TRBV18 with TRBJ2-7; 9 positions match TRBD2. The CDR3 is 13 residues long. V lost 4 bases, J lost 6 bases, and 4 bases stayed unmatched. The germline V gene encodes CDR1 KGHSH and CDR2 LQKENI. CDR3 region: CASSQGLAVEQYF. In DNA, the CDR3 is TGTGCCAGCTCACAGGGACTAGCAGTCGAGCAGTACTTC.

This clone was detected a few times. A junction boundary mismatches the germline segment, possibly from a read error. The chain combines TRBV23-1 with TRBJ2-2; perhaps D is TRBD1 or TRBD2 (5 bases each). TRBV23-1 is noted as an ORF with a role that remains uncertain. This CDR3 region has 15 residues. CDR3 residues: CASSQSRAEHRGAVF. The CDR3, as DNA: TGCGCCAGCAGTCAATCCAGGGCCGAACACCGGGGAGCTGTTTTT.

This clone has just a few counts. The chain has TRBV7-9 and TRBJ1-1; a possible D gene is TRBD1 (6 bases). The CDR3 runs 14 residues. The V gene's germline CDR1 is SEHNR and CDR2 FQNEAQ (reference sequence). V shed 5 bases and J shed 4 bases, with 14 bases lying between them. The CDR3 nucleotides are TGTGCCAGCAGCAGGGGAGGGGGTGCCACTGAAGCTTTCTTT. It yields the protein CASSRGGGATEAFF. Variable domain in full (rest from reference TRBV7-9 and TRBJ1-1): DTGVSQNPRHKITKRGQNVTFRCDPISEHNRLYWYRQTLGQGPEFLTYFQNEAQLEKSRLLSDRFSAERPKGSFSTLEIQRTEQGDSAMYLCASSRGGGATEAFFGQGTRLTVV.

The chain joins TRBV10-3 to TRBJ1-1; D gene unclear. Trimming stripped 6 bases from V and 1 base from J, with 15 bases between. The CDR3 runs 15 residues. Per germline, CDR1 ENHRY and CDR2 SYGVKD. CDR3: CAIRSTSQENTEAFF. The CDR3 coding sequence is TGTGCCATCAGGTCCACGAGTCAGGAGAACACTGAAGCTTTCTTT.

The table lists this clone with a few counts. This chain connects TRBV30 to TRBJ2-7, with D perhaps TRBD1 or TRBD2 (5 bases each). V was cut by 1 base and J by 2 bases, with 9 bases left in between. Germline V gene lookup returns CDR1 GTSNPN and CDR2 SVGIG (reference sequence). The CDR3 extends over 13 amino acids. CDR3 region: CAWSGGRAYEQYF. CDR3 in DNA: TGTGCCTGGAGTGGGGGACGGGCCTACGAGCAGTACTTC. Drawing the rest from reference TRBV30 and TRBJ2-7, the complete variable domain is SQTIHQWPATLVQPVGSPLSLECTVEGTSNPNLYWYRQAAGRGLQLLFYSVGIGQISSEVPQNLSASRPQDRQFILSSKKLLLSDSGFYLCAWSGGRAYEQYFGPGTRLTVT.

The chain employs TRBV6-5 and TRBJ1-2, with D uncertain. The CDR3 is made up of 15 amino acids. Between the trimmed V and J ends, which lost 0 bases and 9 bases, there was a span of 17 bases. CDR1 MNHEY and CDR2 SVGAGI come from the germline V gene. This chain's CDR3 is CASSYSQEGPFSYTF. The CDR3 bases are TGTGCCAGCAGTTACTCGCAGGAGGGCCCTTTTAGCTACACCTTC.